This entry lists 12 T cell receptor beta chains sequenced from one sample in a study of cytomegalovirus exposure and HLA in healthy donors. The PCR had 60 Vbeta and 13 Jbeta primers. Clones were sequenced by immunoSEQ multiplex PCR, and TCRdb holds only the in-frame ones, with some missing. The repertoire has 150,000 to 200,000 clones, approximately 80% of them found once; the top ten carry 13% to 15%. Sequenced sample: PBMCs. These receptors originate from a middle-aged woman in good health and CMV-seronegative.

This clone was seen a single time. The chain links TRBV7-3 to TRBJ2-2; perhaps TRBD2 as D (6 bases). CDR3 length equals 14 residues. Germline V gene data show CDR1 as SGHTA and CDR2 as FQGTGA. V lost 5 bases and J lost 4, with 11 bases in between. CDR3 protein: CASSPQTSTGELFF. The CDR3 nucleotides read TGTGCCAGCAGCCCTCAGACTAGCACCGGGGAGCTGTTTTTT.

This clone turned up a few times. Germline is not matched at one junction end, which may reflect a read error. This chain's CDR3 is CASSQNRGSGANGLTF. DNA of the CDR3: TGCGCCAGCAGCCAAAACAGGGGCTCTGGGGCCAACGGCCTGACTTTC. J is TRBJ2-6 and V is TRBV4-3, with 7 positions matching TRBD1. The CDR3 covers 16 residues. CDR1 LGHNA and CDR2 YSLEER come from the germline V gene.

J is TRBJ2-5 and V is TRBV4-3; TRBD2 is a possible D gene (7 bases). CDR1 and CDR2 from the germline V gene are LGHNA and YSLEER. The CDR3 loop spans 15 amino acids. The V gene lost 0 bases and the J gene lost 7 bases, with 15 bases spanning the gap. Here the CDR3 reads CASSQEMGGGVTQYF. CDR3 nucleotides: TGCGCCAGCAGCCAAGAGATGGGCGGGGGCGTGACCCAGTACTTC.

The chain has TRBV4-3 and TRBJ1-1; D is perhaps TRBD1 (6 bases). The CDR3 runs to 15 residues. V shed 4 bases and J shed 3 bases, with 15 bases lying between them. The germline V gene has CDR1 LGHNA and CDR2 YSLEER. This chain's CDR3 is CASSRAQGWDTEAFF. Written as DNA, the CDR3 is TGCGCCAGCAGCCGCGCCCAGGGGTGGGACACTGAAGCTTTCTTT.

The J gene is TRBJ2-1, the V gene TRBV10-3; 8 positions match TRBD2. Trimming took 7 bases from V and 6 from J; bases not matched to a gene: 11. Germline V gene sequence: CDR1 ENHRY, CDR2 SYGVKD. There are 15 residues in the CDR3. This CDR3 is CAITPGLEVSNEQFF. In DNA form, the CDR3 reads TGTGCCATCACCCCGGGACTAGAAGTTTCCAATGAGCAGTTCTTC.

The gene calls are TRBV7-2 and TRBJ1-4; no clear D. V was trimmed by 1 base and J by 2 bases, leaving 14 bases between them. The germline gives CDR1 SGHTA, CDR2 FQGNSA. The CDR3 is 17 residues long. The DNA for the CDR3 is TGTGCCAGCAGCTTAGTGGTACCCTCGGGGACTAATGAAAAACTGTTTTTT. Translation gives CASSLVVPSGTNEKLFF.

This clone was seen just once. At the DNA level, this CDR3 is encoded by other sequences in the same sample as well. The chain combines TRBV5-6 with TRBJ1-1; a possible D gene is TRBD1 (6 bases). V shed 8 bases and J shed 3 bases, with 20 bases lying between them. This CDR3 contains 15 residues. Germline assignment: CDR1 SGHDT and CDR2 YYEEEE. The CDR3 loop reads CASSGGRGLDTEAFF. CDR3 DNA sequence: TGTGCCAGTAGCGGGGGGAGGGGGTTGGACACTGAAGCTTTCTTT.

This chain uses TRBV7-2 with TRBJ2-5; the D gene is possibly TRBD2 (6 bases). This CDR3 region has 15 residues. Deletions cut 1 base from V and 3 bases from J, with 12 bases between. Per germline, CDR1 SGHTA and CDR2 FQGNSA. CDR3 protein: CASSLGAGREETQYF. For the CDR3, the DNA is TGTGCCAGCAGCTTAGGCGCGGGGAGAGAAGAGACCCAGTACTTC.

This chain connects TRBV4-2 to TRBJ2-7; TRBD2 is a possible D gene (6 bases). CDR1 and CDR2 (germline): LGHNA, YNFKEQ. The germline V and J ends were trimmed by 1 base and 2 bases, with 9 bases remaining between them. The CDR3 runs 14 residues. CDR3 coding DNA: TGTGCCAGCAGCCAAGCCGCGGGGCCCTACGAGCAGTACTTC. Its protein product is CASSQAAGPYEQYF.

This chain joins TRBV29-1 and TRBJ2-7, with 7 nucleotides matching TRBD1. J lost 9 bases, V lost 6 bases, and 20 bases had no gene match. This CDR3 is 15 amino acids long. Germline-derived CDR1 and CDR2 are SQVTM and ANQGSEA. CDR3 region: CSVVILGQRVRGQYF. The CDR3 DNA is TGCAGCGTCGTAATTTTGGGACAGAGAGTACGAGGGCAGTACTTC.

This clone occurred a few times. V is TRBV30 and J is TRBJ1-5; TRBD1 is a possible D gene (5 bases). V shed 2 bases and J shed 2 bases, with 13 bases lying between them. The germline CDR1 and CDR2 sequences are GTSNPN and SVGIG (reference sequence). This CDR3 region has 15 residues. The CDR3 spells CAWSIGALGNQPQHF. As DNA, the CDR3 is TGTGCCTGGAGTATTGGGGCTCTTGGCAATCAGCCCCAGCATTTT.

The CDR3 spells CASSVNRVNEQFF. The CDR3 region has the DNA TGTGCCAGCAGTGTAAACAGGGTCAATGAGCAGTTCTTC. The chain couples TRBV6-1 to TRBJ2-1, with D tentatively TRBD1 (6 bases). The V gene lost 4 bases and the J gene lost 6 bases, with 10 bases spanning the gap. The length of the CDR3 is 13 residues. Per germline, CDR1 MNHNS and CDR2 SASEGT.